The 7 T cell receptor beta chains listed next were all sequenced from one sample in a study of blood T cell repertoires in COVID-19. Sequencing used immunoSEQ multiplex PCR; TCRdb keeps in-frame clones, though not all of them. The profile shows approximately 410,000 clones, roughly 89% of them singletons. Sequencing was done on a sample of peripheral blood. The origin of the receptors is a woman between 25 and 40 years old with active or convalescent COVID-19.

The gene calls are TRBV20-1 and TRBJ2-1; D remains unclear. There are 11 residues in the CDR3. Deletions cut 6 bases from V and 6 bases from J, with 9 bases between. Germline lookup yields CDR1 DFQATT and CDR2 SNEGSKA (reference sequence). The CDR3 DNA reads as TGCAGTGCCCTCCACGGCAATGAGCAGTTCTTC. Translation gives CSALHGNEQFF.

The chain is built from TRBV7-6 and TRBJ1-5; D uncertain. The CDR3 has 13 residues. Trimming removed 5 bases from V and 9 bases from J, with 14 bases in between. Germline V gene lookup returns CDR1 SGHVS and CDR2 FNYEAQ. CDR3 protein: CASSQTLGGPQHF. In nucleotides, the CDR3 is TGTGCCAGCAGCCAAACCTTGGGAGGGCCCCAGCATTTT.

The V call is TRBV19, the J call TRBJ2-1; no reliable D call. The length of the CDR3 is 13 residues. The germline V gene encodes CDR1 LNHDA and CDR2 SQIVND (reference sequence). Trimming shortened V by 1 base and J by 5 bases, and 6 bases separated the two germline ends. CDR3 in amino acids: CASSIGQNNEQFF. DNA of the CDR3: TGTGCCAGTAGTATAGGACAAAACAATGAGCAGTTCTTC.

The table lists this clone with a count of one. The chain couples TRBV12-5 to TRBJ1-5; 8 bases are a match to TRBD1. This CDR3 has 15 amino acids. The trim removed 3 bases at V and 2 bases at J, leaving 3 bases unmatched. The germline V gene has CDR1 LGHNT and CDR2 FRNRAP. The CDR3 sequence is CASGFDRGGNQPQHF. CDR3 DNA sequence: TGTGCTAGTGGTTTCGACAGGGGTGGCAATCAGCCCCAGCATTTT.

This clone was counted a few times. The rearrangement uses TRBV13 and TRBJ1-6; D gene uncertain. This CDR3 has 13 residues. V lost 7 bases, J lost 10 bases, and 14 bases lay in between. Per the germline V gene, CDR1 is PRHDT and CDR2 is FYEKMQ (reference sequence). CDR3 in amino acids: CASKWAAGSPLHF. CDR3 DNA: TGTGCCAGCAAGTGGGCAGCGGGGTCACCCCTCCACTTT.

The V and J genes are TRBV19 and TRBJ2-3, with 10 bases that match TRBD2. CDR1 LNHDA and CDR2 SQIVND come from the germline V gene (reference sequence). This CDR3 spans 17 amino acids. With V trimmed by 1 base and J by 1 base, 5 bases remained unmatched. The CDR3 loop is CASSIGALAGRTDTQYF. In DNA form, the CDR3 reads TGTGCCAGTAGTATAGGGGCACTAGCGGGACGCACAGATACGCAGTATTTT.

The chain combines TRBV9 with TRBJ1-1, with 7 nucleotides matching TRBD1. The CDR3 is 14 amino acids. Germline values: CDR1 SGDLS, CDR2 YYNGEE. Trimming at V came to 2 bases and at J to 1 base, leaving 2 bases not matched to a gene. CDR3 amino acids: CASSVGTANTEAFF. CDR3 sequence (DNA): TGTGCCAGCAGCGTCGGGACAGCGAACACTGAAGCTTTCTTT.